This T cell receptor (beta chain) originates from a study of T cell responses to AZD1222 COVID-19 vaccine. Study-wide results and caveats: White British people made up most donors, females outnumbered males, and clonal diversity was possibly underestimated.

For this clone: Antigen: not known.

TCRdb keeps only in-frame clones here, not all; method: immunoSEQ multiplex PCR. The table has about 120,000 clones, around 92% seen once. The sequences come from peripheral blood, collected on day 0 of AZD1222 vaccination. This TCR was sampled from an adult in good health.

The chain's CDR3 is CASSPGQGGYEQYF. The CDR3 region has the DNA TGTGCCAGCAGCCCGGGACAGGGCGGGTACGAGCAGTACTTC. J is TRBJ2-7 and V is TRBV7-8, with TRBD1 matching over 9 bases. There are 14 residues in the CDR3. The ends lost 5 bases at V and 4 bases at J; junction bases unmatched: 6. Germline-derived CDR1 and CDR2 are SGHVS and FQNEAQ.